This T cell receptor (beta chain) was identified in a study of blood T cell repertoires in COVID-19. V lost 6 bases, J lost 4 bases, and 2 bases stayed unmatched. The V gene's germline CDR1 is MNHEY and CDR2 SVGAGI. This CDR3 has 13 amino acids. Measured with immunoSEQ multiplex PCR; TCRdb has only the in-frame clones, and not every one. Seen here are 20,000 to 25,000 clones, about 88% observed once, and the top ten hold around 10%. The chain joins TRBV6-5 to TRBJ2-5; TRBD2 matches at 10 bases. The TCR was taken from a human donor in a cohort sampled during active COVID-19. The donor label of this sample is uncertain. Input material: peripheral blood. In nucleotides, the CDR3 is TGTGCCAGCAGACGGACTAGCGGAGAGACCCAGTACTTC. It encodes CASRRTSGETQYF.